A single sample is the source of the 28 T cell receptor beta chains below, sequenced in a study of blood T cell repertoires in COVID-19. Libraries were prepared by immunoSEQ multiplex PCR; TCRdb keeps only in-frame clonotypes and omits some of them. The data contain some 200,000 clones, roughly 80% of them singletons. Sequenced input: peripheral blood. Receptors originate from a woman older than 75 with acute or convalescent COVID-19.

The rearrangement joins TRBV12-1 to TRBJ1-5; the D call in the table, TRBD1, was not verified against the DNA. TRBV12-1 is deemed a pseudogene. The CDR3 extends over 14 amino acids. CDR3 amino acids: CASSLDTARQPQHF. CDR3 coding DNA: TGTGCCAGCAGCTTAGACACTGCCCGCCAGCCCCAGCATTTT.

This rearrangement joins TRBV7-2 to TRBJ1-6; 10 bases fit TRBD1. With V trimmed by 5 bases and J by 9 bases, 4 bases remained unmatched. The V gene's germline CDR1 is SGHTA and CDR2 FQGNSA. This CDR3 contains 14 residues. The CDR3 DNA is TGTGCCAGCAGCCCGACAGGGGGCGGTTCACCCCTCCACTTT. Translating it yields CASSPTGGGSPLHF.

A remark on this clone: At the DNA level, this CDR3 is encoded by other sequences in the same sample as well. The chain recombines TRBV9 with TRBJ2-1; perhaps TRBD1 as D (5 bases). Trimming cost V 0 bases and J 0 bases, with 7 bases left between them. Germline V gene sequence: CDR1 SGDLS, CDR2 YYNGEE. This CDR3 comprises 15 residues. This CDR3 reads CASSVEGASYNEQFF. DNA of the CDR3: TGTGCCAGCAGCGTAGAAGGGGCCTCCTACAATGAGCAGTTCTTC.

This clone was detected a few times. The chain recombines TRBV9 with TRBJ2-1; D may be TRBD2 (6 bases). The length of the CDR3 is 13 residues. From germline, CDR1 is SGDLS and CDR2 YYNGEE. Deletions cut 3 bases from V and 5 bases from J, with 9 bases between. The CDR3: CASSAGLHNEQFF. The CDR3 coding sequence is TGTGCCAGCAGCGCGGGACTTCACAATGAGCAGTTCTTC.

The CDR3 DNA follows: TGTGCCAGTAGTATTCAGCGGAGTGGCTACGAGCAGTACTTC. It is translated as CASSIQRSGYEQYF. The J gene is TRBJ2-7, the V gene TRBV19, with D possibly matching TRBD2 (5 bases). Per the germline V gene, CDR1 is LNHDA and CDR2 is SQIVND (reference sequence). The CDR3 is 14 amino acids. Trimming took off 3 bases at V and 3 bases at J, with 12 bases between the two ends.

The chain combines TRBV23-1 with TRBJ1-1; D is possibly TRBD1 (5 bases). TRBV23-1 is an ORF, and what it does is uncertain. V was clipped by 0 bases and J by 5 bases, with 7 bases between them. The CDR3 is 13 amino acids. The CDR3 sequence is CASSQSGGTEAFF. The DNA of the CDR3 is TGCGCCAGCAGTCAATCGGGGGGGACTGAAGCTTTCTTT.

In DNA, the CDR3 is TGCAGCGGGGGACAGGGGCCTTCCTACGAGCAGTACTTC. It yields the protein CSGGQGPSYEQYF. The chain couples TRBV29-1 to TRBJ2-7; 10 bases are a match to TRBD1. The CDR3 is 13 amino acids. V lost 7 bases and J lost 1; bases outside the gene matches: 4. Per the germline V gene, CDR1 is SQVTM and CDR2 is ANQGSEA.

In nucleotides, the CDR3 is TGTGCCAGCACGAAGCCTAGCGGGAGTACAGATACGCAGTATTTT. Amino acids: CASTKPSGSTDTQYF. This sequence joins TRBV7-2 and TRBJ2-3; TRBD2 matches 10 bases. The V gene end was trimmed by 7 bases and the J gene end by 3 bases; junction bases not matched to a gene: 7. Germline assignment: CDR1 SGHTA and CDR2 FQGNSA. The CDR3 runs 15 residues.

The chain has TRBV12-3 or TRBV12-4 and TRBJ1-1; the D gene is possibly TRBD1 (6 bases). Trimming removed 8 bases at V and 0 bases at J, with 10 bases between. CDR3 length equals 13 residues. The CDR3 spells CASRQALNTEAFF. The CDR3 DNA reads TGTGCCAGCCGACAGGCGTTGAACACTGAAGCTTTCTTT.

There are a few counts of this clone. V is TRBV30 and J is TRBJ1-5, with TRBD1 matching over 8 bases. The CDR3 consists of 14 residues. V was clipped by 3 bases and J by 4 bases; unmatched bases: 5. In germline, CDR1 is GTSNPN, CDR2 SVGIG (reference sequence). Here the CDR3 reads CAWRQTGDNQPQHF. CDR3 nucleotides: TGTGCCTGGAGGCAGACAGGGGATAATCAGCCCCAGCATTTT.

The J gene is TRBJ1-4, the V gene TRBV30; possibly TRBD1 for D (5 bases). Germline CDR1 is GTSNPN and CDR2 is SVGIG (reference sequence). The CDR3 runs 17 residues. The V gene lost 1 base and the J gene lost 0 bases, with 15 bases spanning the gap. This chain's CDR3 is CAWSARAGVATNEKLFF. For the CDR3, the DNA is TGTGCCTGGAGTGCCCGAGCGGGGGTGGCAACTAATGAAAAACTGTTTTTT.

The rearrangement links TRBV30 to TRBJ2-2; the match to TRBD1 covers 10 bases. The length of the CDR3 is 16 residues. The germline V gene has CDR1 GTSNPN and CDR2 SVGIG (reference sequence). The junction had 5 bases not matched to a gene; V was cut back by 0 bases and J by 4 bases. The CDR3 spells CAWSVDRGRITGELFF. The DNA of the CDR3 is TGTGCCTGGAGTGTAGACAGGGGGCGGATCACCGGGGAGCTGTTTTTT.

V gene TRBV29-1 combines with J gene TRBJ1-1, with TRBD1 matching over 7 bases. Germline loops: CDR1 SQVTM, CDR2 ANQGSEA. The CDR3 consists of 13 residues. J was trimmed by 0 bases and V by 7 bases; bases with no gene match: 5. As DNA, the CDR3 is TGCAGCGGCCAAGGACAGGTGAACACTGAAGCTTTCTTT. As protein: CSGQGQVNTEAFF.

The V call is TRBV25-1, the J call TRBJ2-2; D remains ambiguous. The CDR3 contains 16 residues. Germline CDR1 is MGHDK and CDR2 is SYGVNS. Trimming stripped 2 bases from V and 1 base from J, with 11 bases between. In nucleotides, the CDR3 is TGTGCCAGCAGTGAAGGCCAGGCTCTGAACACCGGGGAGCTGTTTTTT. This encodes CASSEGQALNTGELFF.

This clone came up a few times. The rearrangement uses TRBV7-2 and TRBJ2-3, with D uncertain. With 0 bases removed from V and 1 base from J, the gap between germline ends came to 8 bases. Germline loops: CDR1 SGHTA, CDR2 FQGNSA. This CDR3 is 15 amino acids long. CDR3 region: CASSLALTGTDTQYF. CDR3 DNA sequence: TGTGCCAGCAGCTTAGCTTTAACGGGCACAGATACGCAGTATTTT. Variable domain in full (rest from reference TRBV7-2 and TRBJ2-3): GAGVSQSPSNKVTEKGKDVELRCDPISGHTALYWYRQSLGQGLEFLIYFQGNSAPDKSGLPSDRFSAERTGGSVSTLTIQRTQQEDSAVYLCASSLALTGTDTQYFGPGTRLTVL.

This clone was observed a handful of times. The genes are TRBV3-1 (or the pseudogene TRBV3-2) and TRBJ1-2; 7 positions agree with TRBD1. The CDR3 has 15 residues. Germline V gene lookup returns CDR1 LGHDT and CDR2 YNNKEL (reference sequence). J was trimmed by 7 bases and V by 0 bases; bases with no gene match: 8. CDR3 coding DNA: TGTGCCAGCAGCCAAGATGCAGGGGGATTGGGTGGCTACACCTTC. This sequence encodes CASSQDAGGLGGYTF.

Written as DNA, the CDR3 is TGTGCCAGCAGCTTAGGACAGGGTGCCTACGAGCAGTACTTC. It codes for CASSLGQGAYEQYF. The chain couples TRBV7-9 to TRBJ2-7; 7 bases map to TRBD1. The CDR3 is 14 residues long. Germline V gives CDR1 SEHNR, CDR2 FQNEAQ (reference sequence). J lost 2 bases, V lost 1 base, and 2 bases had no gene match.

J is TRBJ1-2 and V is TRBV4-1; TRBD1 matches 9 bases. This CDR3 comprises 18 residues. Germline V gene sequence: CDR1 MGHRA, CDR2 YSYEKL. V dropped 2 bases and J dropped 5; count of bases not matched to a gene: 15. CDR3 coding DNA: TGCGCCAGCAGCCAATCTATCCTAGGACAGGGGTCGACGTATGGCTACACCTTC. It codes for CASSQSILGQGSTYGYTF.

This clone was found once. This rearrangement joins TRBV6-5 to TRBJ1-2, with 9 bases fitting TRBD1. This CDR3 comprises 12 residues. Germline CDR1 MNHEY, CDR2 SVGAGI. The trim removed 5 bases at V and 8 bases at J, leaving 3 bases unmatched. As DNA, the CDR3 is TGTGCCAGCAGTACACAGGGGGCGGGCTACACCTTC. It codes for CASSTQGAGYTF.

The rearrangement uses TRBV7-8 and TRBJ2-3, with 13 bases lining up with TRBD2. Losses at the gene ends were 5 bases for V and 3 bases for J; bases not matched to a gene: 5. Per germline, CDR1 SGHVS and CDR2 FQNEAQ. The CDR3 consists of 16 residues. The CDR3, as DNA: TGTGCCAGCAGCCCCGGGGGACTAGCGGGGACAGATACGCAGTATTTT. Translated, it gives CASSPGGLAGTDTQYF.

The chain is built from TRBV29-1 and TRBJ2-7; 8 positions match TRBD2. The CDR3 is made up of 15 amino acids. Germline CDR1 SQVTM, CDR2 ANQGSEA. The ends lost 5 bases at V and 4 bases at J; junction bases unmatched: 13. The CDR3 DNA sequence: TGCAGCGTTTACCTCCGAGTGGCGGGGGGATACGAGCAGTACTTC. As protein: CSVYLRVAGGYEQYF.

This clone was seen just once. This sequence joins TRBV15 and TRBJ2-4; maybe TRBD2 (5 bases). The ends were cut back, 1 base at V and 0 bases at J, with 10 bases in the middle. Germline V gene sequence: CDR1 LNHNV, CDR2 YYDKDF (reference sequence). The CDR3 consists of 16 residues. The CDR3 nucleotides read TGTGCCACCAGCAGAGTCGGGGATATAGCCAAAAACATTCAGTACTTC. Its translation: CATSRVGDIAKNIQYF.

The chain uses TRBV5-5 and TRBJ1-2; unclear D gene. The CDR3 runs to 13 residues. The ends were cut back, 2 bases at V and 6 bases at J, with 11 bases in the middle. CDR1 is SGHKS and CDR2 is YYEKEE in the germline V gene (reference sequence). CDR3 in amino acids: CASSFERVNGYTF. CDR3 coding DNA: TGTGCCAGCAGCTTCGAGAGGGTAAATGGCTACACCTTC.

This rearrangement joins TRBV11-1 to TRBJ2-7; 8 bases agree with TRBD2. This CDR3 is built from 13 residues. CDR1 is SGHAT, CDR2 FQDESV, per germline (reference sequence). With V trimmed by 5 bases and J by 5 bases, 5 bases remained unmatched. The CDR3 sequence is CASSPGLVNEQYF. In DNA, the CDR3 is TGTGCCAGCAGCCCGGGACTAGTTAACGAGCAGTACTTC. Full variable domain (missing parts from reference TRBV11-1 and TRBJ2-7): EAEVAQSPRYKITEKSQAVAFWCDPISGHATLYWYRQILGQGPELLVQFQDESVVDDSQLPKDRFSAERLKGVDSTLKIQPAELGDSAMYLCASSPGLVNEQYFGPGTRLTVT.

The chain has TRBV4-1 and TRBJ1-6; D perhaps matches TRBD1 (5 bases). CDR1 and CDR2 from the germline V gene are MGHRA and YSYEKL. V lost 1 base to trimming and J lost 9 bases, with 13 bases between them. This CDR3 region has 15 residues. The CDR3 region is CASSQGPGEVSPLHF. CDR3 nucleotide sequence: TGCGCCAGCAGCCAAGGTCCGGGGGAAGTTTCACCCCTCCACTTT.

The chain joins TRBV6-2 or TRBV6-3 to TRBJ2-2, with unresolved D. Germline V gene data show CDR1 as MNHEY and CDR2 as SVGEGT. The length of the CDR3 is 16 residues. Trimming removed 0 bases at V and 6 bases at J, with 14 bases between. CDR3 in amino acids: CASSYSNPASSGELFF. CDR3 nucleotide sequence: TGTGCCAGCAGTTACTCGAACCCCGCTAGTTCCGGGGAGCTGTTTTTT.

The chain recombines TRBV5-5 with TRBJ2-7; TRBD1 matches at 9 bases. Trimming cost V 3 bases and J 5 bases; bases outside gene matches: 6. CDR3 length: 14 amino acids. Looked up from germline, CDR1 is SGHKS and CDR2 is YYEKEE (reference sequence). CDR3 DNA sequence: TGTGCCAGCAGCTCCGGGACAGGGATCGACGAGCAGTACTTC. It codes for CASSSGTGIDEQYF.

This sequence joins TRBV5-1 and TRBJ2-7; perhaps TRBD2 as D (7 bases). The V end lost 3 bases, the J end lost 5 bases, and 21 bases lay between the germline ends. This CDR3 is built from 16 residues. The germline V gene encodes CDR1 SGHRS and CDR2 YFSETQ. The CDR3 DNA is TGCGCCAGCAGCTCCACTGGGGGGCGGGGGTCTGACGAGCAGTACTTC. Translated, it gives CASSSTGGRGSDEQYF. Variable domain in full (rest from reference TRBV5-1 and TRBJ2-7): KAGVTQTPRYLIKTRGQQVTLSCSPISGHRSVSWYQQTPGQGLQFLFEYFSETQRNKGNFPGRFSGRQFSNSRSEMNVSTLELGDSALYLCASSSTGGRGSDEQYFGPGTRLTVT.